This T cell receptor (beta chain) comes out of a study of cytomegalovirus exposure and HLA in healthy donors. The donors formed part of the roughly 120-subject validation cohort, distinct from the roughly 700-subject first cohort. Profiling relied on immunoSEQ multiplex PCR, and the TCRdb table lists in-frame clones only, not all of them. The table lists roughly 150,000 clones, 94% of them singletons, with about 1.7% in the top ten. Note on this clone: Its antigen is not identified.

Whole-study results and caveats: It was approximately 170 TCR beta chains that were listed as cytomegalovirus-associated. It was reported that the classifier diagnosed cytomegalovirus status with high specificity and sensitivity in both the original and validation cohorts.

The clonotype originates from a man aged 18 to 30 in good health and CMV-seropositive. Sequences were obtained from PBMCs.

The CDR3 DNA is TGTGCCAGTAGTCCGCGGACAGGGCGGGTTTGGGTCGATGGCTACACCTTC. Translated, it gives CASSPRTGRVWVDGYTF. The chain joins TRBV19 to TRBJ1-2; 8 bases are shared with TRBD1. CDR3 length equals 17 residues. Germline V CDR1 and CDR2: LNHDA, SQIVND (reference sequence). The V and J ends lost 5 bases and 6 bases, in that order; junction bases with no gene match: 17.